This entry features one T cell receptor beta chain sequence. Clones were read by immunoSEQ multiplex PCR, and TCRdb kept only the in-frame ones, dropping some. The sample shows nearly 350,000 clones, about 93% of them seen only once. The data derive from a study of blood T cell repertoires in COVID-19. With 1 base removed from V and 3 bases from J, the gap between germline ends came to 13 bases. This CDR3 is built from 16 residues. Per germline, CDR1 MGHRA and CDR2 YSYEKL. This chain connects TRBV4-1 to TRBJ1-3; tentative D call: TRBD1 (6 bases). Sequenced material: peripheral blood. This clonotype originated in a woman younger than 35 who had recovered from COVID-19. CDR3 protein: CASSQARGLGGNTIYF. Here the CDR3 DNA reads TGCGCCAGCAGCCAAGCGCGGGGGCTTGGTGGAAACACCATATATTTT.